This TCR beta chain was recovered during a study of T cell responses to AZD1222 COVID-19 vaccine (dated by TCRdb to about 2021). Describing the broader study: A total of approximately 230 trial participants underwent TCR sequencing, of whom some 210 received two doses of AZD1222 and some 25 received two doses of the MenACWY control vaccine. Enrollment into the trials was organized by age into subgroups of 18-55, 56-69 and 70-plus years, and those subgroups contained roughly 140, 27 and 60 TCR-sequenced participants, respectively.

Worth noting for this clone: The specificity of this receptor is unknown. Base qualities are not provided; no much larger clone lies one nucleotide away.

Interpreted using the paper, the time point label stands for: about 28 days (+/-7) after the second vaccine dose. AZD1222 recipients whose second dose came at about 4 weeks and those whose second dose came at about 12 weeks were combined into one group, since spike-specific TCR depth and breadth did not differ between the two schedules. The vaccinee samples were drawn from two UK trials, COV001 and COV002, one of which was a single-blind randomized controlled phase 2/3 trial testing AZD1222 (ChAdOx1 nCoV-19) in healthy adults. For TCRbeta chain sequencing, PBMC samples from trial participants were taken at day 0 and at day 28 after the second dose. The CDR3 holds 15 amino acids from the cysteine to the phenylalanine. Just the 45-base CDR3 DNA is kept, in frame starting at base 1. Cut back by 9 bases and 9 bases, the V and J ends lie 24 bases apart. CDR1 and CDR2, per the germline V gene (reference sequence), are LNHDA and SQIVND.

The CDR3 regions of human TCRbeta chains were subjected to immunosequencing. Concerning the study's data processing: Repertoire TCRs were checked for matches against a reference library of SARS-CoV-2-specific TCRs that had been generated using the MIRA antigen-specificity platform. Breadth meant the fraction of unique TCRs that were SARS-CoV-2-associated, whereas depth meant the fraction of total T cells that were SARS-CoV-2-associated. Using the MIRA data, every spike-specific TCR was mapped to the spike region that the TCR reacted to and assigned to either a CD4 or a CD8 class. Log10-transformed breadth and depth values were compared by one-way ANOVA with Sidak's multiple comparisons tests. What TCRdb holds here is the immuneACCESS table cut down to in-frame rearrangements. Part of the clones is not present; checked against another copy, under half of the missing clones reflect an unresolved V gene, and the others are unexplained. V and J calls plus clone size are reproduced from that table; the DNA served to infer D and trimming. This sample comprises about 140,000 clones, about 94% of them detected only once. Roughly 4% of the sample belongs to the ten largest clones.

Overall study outcomes, separate from this receptor: Vaccine-associated CD4 TCRs spanned the whole spike protein, with dominant responses in regions 160-218 and 743-854. After two AZD1222 doses, both the breadth and the depth of spike-specific TCRs were significantly higher than at day 0 and than in MenACWY recipients. Conclusions about previously exposed vaccinees are limited because only a handful of AZD1222 recipients were SARS-CoV-2 seropositive at baseline. Because no day 14 peak-response samples were available, repertoires were characterized only after the peak T cell response. The 56-69-year group was small, and its depth increase did not reach significance, likely because of low power. Most participants were white British and females outnumbered males, and the authors suggested that clonal diversity may have been underestimated. Reportedly, close to half of the unique spike-specific TCRs recognized epitopes lying outside the regions that are mutated in the B.1.351 and B.1.1.7 variants.

The specimen was peripheral blood, collected 28 days after the second AZD1222 dose. The sequence is built from TRBV19 and TRBJ2-1; the D gene is possibly TRBD1 or TRBD2, with 6 bases matching each. This TCR came from an adult who received the AZD1222 COVID-19 vaccine. The nucleotides read TGTGCCAGCGCCACGGGGGCCAAGGGGGGAGGTGAGCAGTTCTTC. It encodes CASATGAKGGGEQFF.